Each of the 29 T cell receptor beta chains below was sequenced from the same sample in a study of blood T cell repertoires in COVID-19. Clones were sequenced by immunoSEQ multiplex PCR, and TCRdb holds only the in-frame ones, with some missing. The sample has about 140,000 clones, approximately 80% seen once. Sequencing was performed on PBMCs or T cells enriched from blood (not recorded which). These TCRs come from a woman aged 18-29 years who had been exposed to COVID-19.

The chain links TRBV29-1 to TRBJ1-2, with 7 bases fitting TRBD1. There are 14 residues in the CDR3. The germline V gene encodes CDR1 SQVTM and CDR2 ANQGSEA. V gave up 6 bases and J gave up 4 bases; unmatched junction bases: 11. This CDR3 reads CSVLTGSPGYGYTF. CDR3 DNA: TGCAGCGTCCTGACAGGGTCCCCAGGCTATGGCTACACCTTC.

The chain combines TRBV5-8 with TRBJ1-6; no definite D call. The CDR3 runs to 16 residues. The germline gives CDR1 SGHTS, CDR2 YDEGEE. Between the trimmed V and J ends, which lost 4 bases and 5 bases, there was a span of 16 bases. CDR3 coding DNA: TGTGCCAGCAGCAATCGGCTTTGGAGGAATAATTCACCCCTCCACTTT. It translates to CASSNRLWRNNSPLHF.

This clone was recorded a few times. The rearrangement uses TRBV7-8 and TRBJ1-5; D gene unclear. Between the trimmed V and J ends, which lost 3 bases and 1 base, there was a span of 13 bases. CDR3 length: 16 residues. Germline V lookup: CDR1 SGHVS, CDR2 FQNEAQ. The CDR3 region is CASSLRDHGSNQPQHF. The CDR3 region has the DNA TGTGCCAGCAGCTTGCGTGATCACGGGAGCAATCAGCCCCAGCATTTT.

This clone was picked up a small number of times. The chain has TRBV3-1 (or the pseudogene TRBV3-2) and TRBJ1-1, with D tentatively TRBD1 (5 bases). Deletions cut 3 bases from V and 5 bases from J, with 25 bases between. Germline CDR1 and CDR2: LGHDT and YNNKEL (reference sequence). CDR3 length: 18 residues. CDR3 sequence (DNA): TGTGCCAGCAGCCACAGGGCGGCGGGACGCCACTTGGGGACTGAAGCTTTCTTT. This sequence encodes CASSHRAAGRHLGTEAFF.

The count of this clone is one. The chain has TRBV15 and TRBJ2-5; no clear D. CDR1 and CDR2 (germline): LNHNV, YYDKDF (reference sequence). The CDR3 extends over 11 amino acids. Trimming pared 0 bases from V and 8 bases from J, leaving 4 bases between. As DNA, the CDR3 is TGTGCCACCAGCAGAGATTTAACCCAGTACTTC. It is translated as CATSRDLTQYF.

The CDR3 sequence is CASPTGDQPQHF. CDR3 bases: TGTGCCAGCCCGACAGGCGATCAGCCCCAGCATTTT. The chain joins TRBV27 to TRBJ1-5, with a weak D call TRBD1 (6 bases). Trimming left V 8 bases short and J 5 bases short, with 10 bases between. In germline, CDR1 is MNHEY, CDR2 SMNVEV (reference sequence). The CDR3 loop spans 12 amino acids.

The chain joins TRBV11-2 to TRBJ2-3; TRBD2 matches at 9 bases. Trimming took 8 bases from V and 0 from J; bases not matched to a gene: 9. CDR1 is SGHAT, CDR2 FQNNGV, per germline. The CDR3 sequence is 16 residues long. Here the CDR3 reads CASGRGLAGSTDTQYF. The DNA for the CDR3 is TGTGCCAGCGGCCGGGGTCTAGCGGGAAGCACAGATACGCAGTATTTT.

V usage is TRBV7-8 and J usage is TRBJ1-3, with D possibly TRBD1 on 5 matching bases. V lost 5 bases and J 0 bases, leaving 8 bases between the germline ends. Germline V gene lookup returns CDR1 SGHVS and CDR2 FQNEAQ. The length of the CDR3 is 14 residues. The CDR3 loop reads CASSGGSSGNTIYF. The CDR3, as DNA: TGTGCCAGCAGCGGGGGGAGCTCTGGAAACACCATATATTTT.

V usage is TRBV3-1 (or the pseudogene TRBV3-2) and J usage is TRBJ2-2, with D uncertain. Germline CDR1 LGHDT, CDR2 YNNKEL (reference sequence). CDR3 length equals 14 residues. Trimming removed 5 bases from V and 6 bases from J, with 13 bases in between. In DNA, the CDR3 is TGTGCCAGCAGCGAGACCGACACACCCGGGGAGCTGTTTTTT. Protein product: CASSETDTPGELFF.

DNA for the CDR3: TGTGCCGGATCGAGACAGGGGGCGGTGGAGACCCAGTACTTC. This codes for CAGSRQGAVETQYF. The rearrangement links TRBV5-4 to TRBJ2-5, with 10 bases matching TRBD1. The CDR3 runs to 14 residues. V lost 10 bases, J lost 5 bases, and 11 bases stayed unmatched. Germline V gene lookup returns CDR1 SGHNT and CDR2 YYREEE (reference sequence). Filled out from reference TRBV5-4 and TRBJ2-5, the complete variable domain reads ETGVTQSPTHLIKTRGQQVTLRCSSQSGHNTVSWYQQALGQGPQFIFQYYREEENGRGNFPPRFSGLQFPNYSSELNVNALELDDSALYLCAGSRQGAVETQYFGPGTRLLVL.

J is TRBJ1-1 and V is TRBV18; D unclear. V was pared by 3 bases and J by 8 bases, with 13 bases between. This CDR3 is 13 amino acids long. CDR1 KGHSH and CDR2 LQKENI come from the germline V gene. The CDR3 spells CASSPRVEPEAFF. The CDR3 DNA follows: TGTGCCAGCTCACCGCGGGTCGAACCCGAAGCTTTCTTT. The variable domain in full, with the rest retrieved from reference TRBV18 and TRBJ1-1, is NAGVMQNPRHLVRRRGQEARLRCSPMKGHSHVYWYRQLPEEGLKFMVYLQKENIIDESGMPKERFSAEFPKEGPSILRIQQVVRGDSAAYFCASSPRVEPEAFFGQGTRLTVV.

DNA of the CDR3: TGTGCCAGCAGACCACAGGGCGCCAAAAACATTCAGTACTTC. It codes for CASRPQGAKNIQYF. The chain uses TRBV5-4 and TRBJ2-4, with a possible D match to TRBD1 (6 bases). The V gene's germline CDR1 is SGHNT and CDR2 YYREEE (reference sequence). The V end lost 5 bases, the J end lost 1 base, and 10 bases lay between the germline ends. The length of the CDR3 is 14 residues.

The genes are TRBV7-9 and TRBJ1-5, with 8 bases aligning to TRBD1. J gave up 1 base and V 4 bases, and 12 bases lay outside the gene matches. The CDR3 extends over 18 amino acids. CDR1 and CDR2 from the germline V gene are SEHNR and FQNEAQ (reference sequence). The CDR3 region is CASSSHRLGQGSNQPQHF. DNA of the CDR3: TGTGCCAGCAGCTCCCATCGCCTCGGACAGGGAAGCAATCAGCCCCAGCATTTT.

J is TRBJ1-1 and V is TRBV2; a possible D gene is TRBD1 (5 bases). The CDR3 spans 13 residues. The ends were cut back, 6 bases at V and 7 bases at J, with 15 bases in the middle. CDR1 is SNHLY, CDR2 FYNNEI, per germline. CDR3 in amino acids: CASSEPWGVEAFF. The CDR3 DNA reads TGTGCCAGCAGCGAACCTTGGGGGGTTGAAGCTTTCTTT.

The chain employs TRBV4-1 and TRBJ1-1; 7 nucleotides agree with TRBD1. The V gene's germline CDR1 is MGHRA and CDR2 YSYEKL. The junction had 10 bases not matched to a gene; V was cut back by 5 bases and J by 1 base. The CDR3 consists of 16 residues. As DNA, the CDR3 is TGCGCCAGCAGCTGGCCCCGACAGGGTAAGAACACTGAAGCTTTCTTT. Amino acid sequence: CASSWPRQGKNTEAFF.

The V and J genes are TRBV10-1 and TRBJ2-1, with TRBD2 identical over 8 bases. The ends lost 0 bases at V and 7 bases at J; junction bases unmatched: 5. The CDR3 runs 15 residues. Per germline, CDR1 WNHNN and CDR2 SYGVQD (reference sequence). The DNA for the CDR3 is TGCGCCAGCAGTGAGTCAAGCGGGAGTAGAAATGAGCAGTTCTTC. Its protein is CASSESSGSRNEQFF.

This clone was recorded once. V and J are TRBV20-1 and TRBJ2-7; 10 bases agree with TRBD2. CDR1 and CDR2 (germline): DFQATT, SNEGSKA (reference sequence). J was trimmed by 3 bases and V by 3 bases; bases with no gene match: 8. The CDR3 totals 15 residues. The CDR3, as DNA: TGCAGTGCTAGTACCACTAGCGGGAAGATCTACGAGCAGTACTTC. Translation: CSASTTSGKIYEQYF.

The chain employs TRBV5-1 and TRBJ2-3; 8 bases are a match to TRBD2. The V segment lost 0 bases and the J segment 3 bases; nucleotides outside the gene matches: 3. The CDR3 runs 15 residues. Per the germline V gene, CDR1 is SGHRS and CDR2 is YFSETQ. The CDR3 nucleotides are TGCGCCAGCAGCTTGGAGAAGCGGGAGACAGATACGCAGTATTTT. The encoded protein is CASSLEKRETDTQYF.

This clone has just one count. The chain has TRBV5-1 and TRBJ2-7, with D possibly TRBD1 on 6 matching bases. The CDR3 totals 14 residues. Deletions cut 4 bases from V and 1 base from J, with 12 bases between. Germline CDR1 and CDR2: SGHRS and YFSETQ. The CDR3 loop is CASSVSTGSYEQYF. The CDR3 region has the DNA TGCGCCAGCAGCGTGTCGACAGGTTCCTACGAGCAGTACTTC.

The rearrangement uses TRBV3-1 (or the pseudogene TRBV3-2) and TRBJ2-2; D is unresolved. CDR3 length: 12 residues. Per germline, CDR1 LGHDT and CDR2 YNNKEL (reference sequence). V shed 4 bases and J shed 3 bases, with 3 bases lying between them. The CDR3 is CASSPYTGELFF. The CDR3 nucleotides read TGTGCCAGCAGCCCTTACACCGGGGAGCTGTTTTTT.

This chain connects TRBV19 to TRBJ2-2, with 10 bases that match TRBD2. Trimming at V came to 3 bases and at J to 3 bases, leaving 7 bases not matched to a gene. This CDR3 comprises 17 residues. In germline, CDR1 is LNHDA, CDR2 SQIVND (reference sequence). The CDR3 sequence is CASSIPSGRGDTGELFF. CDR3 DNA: TGTGCCAGTAGTATTCCTAGCGGGAGAGGCGACACCGGGGAGCTGTTTTTT.

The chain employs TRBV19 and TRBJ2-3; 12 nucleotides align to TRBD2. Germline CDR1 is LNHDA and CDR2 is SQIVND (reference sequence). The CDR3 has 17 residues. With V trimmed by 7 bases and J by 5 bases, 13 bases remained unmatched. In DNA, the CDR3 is TGTGCCAGTACACCCCTAGCGGGAGGGCCGGGAGGAGATACGCAGTATTTT. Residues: CASTPLAGGPGGDTQYF.

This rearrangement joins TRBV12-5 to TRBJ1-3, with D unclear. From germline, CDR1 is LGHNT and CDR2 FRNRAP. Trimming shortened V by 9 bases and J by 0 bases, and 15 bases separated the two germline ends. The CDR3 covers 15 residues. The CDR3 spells CARVNSCSSGNTIYF. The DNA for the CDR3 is TGTGCTAGGGTAAACAGCTGTAGCTCTGGAAACACCATATATTTT.

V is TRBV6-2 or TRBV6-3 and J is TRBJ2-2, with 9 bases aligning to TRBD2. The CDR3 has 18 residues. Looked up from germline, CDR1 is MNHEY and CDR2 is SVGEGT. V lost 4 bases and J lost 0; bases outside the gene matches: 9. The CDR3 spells CASSSQASGAANTGELFF. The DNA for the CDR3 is TGTGCCAGCAGTTCCCAGGCTAGCGGGGCCGCGAACACCGGGGAGCTGTTTTTT.

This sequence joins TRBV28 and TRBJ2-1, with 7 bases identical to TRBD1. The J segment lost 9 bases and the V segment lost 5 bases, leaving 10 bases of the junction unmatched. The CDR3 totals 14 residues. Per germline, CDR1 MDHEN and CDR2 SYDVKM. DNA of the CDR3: TGTGCCAGCAGTCGACAGACAGGGAAAACTGAGCAGTTCTTC. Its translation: CASSRQTGKTEQFF. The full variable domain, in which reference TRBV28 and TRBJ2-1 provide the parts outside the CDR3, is DVKVTQSSRYLVKRTGEKVFLECVQDMDHENMFWYRQDPGLGLRLIYFSYDVKMKEKGDIPEGYSVSREKKERFSLILESASTNQTSMYLCASSRQTGKTEQFFGPGTRLTVL.

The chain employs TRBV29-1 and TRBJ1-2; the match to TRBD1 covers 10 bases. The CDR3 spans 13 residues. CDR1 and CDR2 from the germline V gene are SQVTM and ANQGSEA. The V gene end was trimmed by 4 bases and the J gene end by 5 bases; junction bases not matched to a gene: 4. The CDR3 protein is CSVGTGGRYGYTF. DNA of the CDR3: TGCAGCGTTGGGACAGGGGGGCGTTATGGCTACACCTTC.

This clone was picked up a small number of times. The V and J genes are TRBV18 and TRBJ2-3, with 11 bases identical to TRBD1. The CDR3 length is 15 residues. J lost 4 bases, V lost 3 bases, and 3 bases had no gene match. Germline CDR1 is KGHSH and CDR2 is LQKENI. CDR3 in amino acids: CASSPDRGRPDTQYF. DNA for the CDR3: TGTGCCAGCTCACCGGACAGGGGGCGGCCAGATACGCAGTATTTT.

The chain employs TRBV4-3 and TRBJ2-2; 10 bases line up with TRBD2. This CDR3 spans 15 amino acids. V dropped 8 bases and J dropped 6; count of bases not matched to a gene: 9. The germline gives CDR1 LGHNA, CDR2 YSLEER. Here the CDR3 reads CASGWLAGVPGELFF. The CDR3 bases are TGCGCCAGCGGTTGGCTAGCGGGAGTCCCCGGGGAGCTGTTTTTT.

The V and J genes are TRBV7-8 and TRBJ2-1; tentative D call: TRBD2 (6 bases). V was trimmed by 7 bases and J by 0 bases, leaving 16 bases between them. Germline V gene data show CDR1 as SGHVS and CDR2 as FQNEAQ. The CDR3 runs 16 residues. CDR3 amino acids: CASTSLMGGSYNEQFF. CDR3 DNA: TGTGCCAGCACCTCGTTGATGGGGGGCTCCTACAATGAGCAGTTCTTC.